The 25 T cell receptor beta chains given below trace back to one sample, sequenced in a study of T cells in women clearing cervical HPV infection. TCRdb's copy holds only in-frame clones and misses some; the assay was immunoSEQ multiplex PCR. Its table records over 35,000 clones. The specimen was blood buffy coat. These receptors originate from a woman between 18 and 70 years old with a cervical HPV16 infection that either progressed to CIN3+ or cleared (not recorded which).

Concerning this clone itself: The CDR3 extends 3 residues past the end of the read, so its final part is completed from the germline J gene. The chain recombines TRBV19 with TRBJ2-3; D uncertain. This CDR3 has 16 amino acids. Deletions cut 5 bases from V and 4 bases from J, with 19 bases between. CDR1 and CDR2 (germline): LNHDA, SQIVND (reference sequence). The CDR3 sequence is CASSATAGSLSDTQYF. The CDR3 bases that were read are TGTGCCAGTAGTGCGACGGCCGGGTCCCTTTCAGATACG.

Concerning this clone itself: The read stops 3 residues short of the end of the CDR3; the missing end is completed from the germline J gene. This chain connects TRBV30 to TRBJ1-2; D is unclear. Trimming took off 0 bases at V and 2 bases at J, with 13 bases between the two ends. The CDR3 has 15 residues. Germline CDR1 and CDR2: GTSNPN and SVGIG (reference sequence). Incomplete CDR3 DNA: TGTGCCTGGAGTGTACTGGGCAGTAAAAACTATGGC. Amino acid sequence: CAWSVLGSKNYG. The entire CDR3 protein reads CAWSVLGSKNYGYTF.

Remarks on this clone: The DNA ends 3 residues before the CDR3 does, and the rest of the CDR3 is filled in from the germline J gene. The V and J genes are TRBV20-1 and TRBJ2-1; a possible D gene is TRBD2 (5 bases). CDR3 length: 11 residues. Germline V CDR1 and CDR2: DFQATT, SNEGSKA (reference sequence). V was shortened by 5 bases and J by 9 bases, with 11 bases between the two germline ends. Incomplete CDR3 DNA: TGCAGTGCTCAGAATGCGGGTGAG. This encodes CSAQNAGE. The complete CDR3 protein is CSAQNAGEQFF.

Comments on this clone: The read ends 3 residues early relative to the CDR3; the germline J gene fills the gap. The V gene is TRBV7-9, the J gene TRBJ1-1, with TRBD1 matching 7 bases. This CDR3 contains 15 residues. Per the germline V gene, CDR1 is SEHNR and CDR2 is FQNEAQ (reference sequence). Germline trimming cut 4 bases from V and 3 bases from J; bases unmatched to any gene: 8. Incomplete CDR3 DNA: TGTGCCAGCAGCTCCAATACCAGGGGGGACACTGAA. Encoded protein: CASSSNTRGDTE. The entire CDR3 sequence reads CASSSNTRGDTEAFF.

Concerning this clone: The CDR3 end is not reached by the read, which stops 3 residues before it; the germline J gene fills it in. This rearrangement joins TRBV5-5 to TRBJ1-1; D is uncertain. Per germline, CDR1 SGHKS and CDR2 YYEKEE (reference sequence). This CDR3 has 15 residues. V was pared by 0 bases and J by 0 bases, with 9 bases between. CDR3 amino acids: CASSLGYTMNTEAFF. CDR3 DNA, as far as it was read: TGTGCCAGCAGCTTGGGCTATACGATGAACACTGAA.

With respect to this clone: The junction departs from germline at one end; a sequencing error may be responsible. The DNA ends 3 residues before the CDR3 does, and the rest of the CDR3 is filled in from the germline J gene. Other DNA sequences within the sample encode an identical CDR3. This rearrangement joins TRBV19 to TRBJ1-3; the match to TRBD1 covers 8 bases. This CDR3 has 15 amino acids. CDR1 is LNHDA and CDR2 is SQIVND in the germline V gene (reference sequence). The chain's CDR3 is CASSIQGAGGNTIYF. The sequenced CDR3 bases are TGTGCCAGTAGTATCCAGGGGGCCGGTGGAAACACG.

As regards this clone: The read is 3 residues too short to cover the CDR3 end, so that end is filled in from the germline J gene. The chain recombines TRBV12-5 with TRBJ2-5, with D possibly being TRBD1 (6 bases). CDR1 LGHNT and CDR2 FRNRAP come from the germline V gene. The CDR3 length is 14 residues. Deletions cut 3 bases from V and 2 bases from J, with 10 bases between. The covered CDR3 bases are TGTGCTAGTGGTTTCGACAGGTCACAAGAGACC. Translation gives CASGFDRSQET. The full CDR3 reads CASGFDRSQETQYF.

Worth noting for this clone: The read terminates 3 residues before the CDR3 end, so the remaining end is supplied by the germline J gene. The chain is built from TRBV19 and TRBJ1-2; tentatively, D is TRBD1 (6 bases). Trimming stripped 5 bases from V and 0 bases from J, with 13 bases between. This CDR3 has 15 amino acids. Looked up from germline, CDR1 is LNHDA and CDR2 is SQIVND (reference sequence). CDR3 DNA, as far as it was read: TGTGCCAGTAGTGCCAGGGGATCCCCTAACTATGGC. It codes for CASSARGSPNYG. From start to end, the CDR3 is CASSARGSPNYGYTF.

Details on this clone: Sequencing ends 3 residues short of the CDR3 end; the germline J gene provides the rest. The chain uses TRBV7-2 and TRBJ1-3; possible D gene TRBD1, 6 bases. V gave up 0 bases and J gave up 4 bases, with 10 bases separating them. The CDR3 consists of 15 residues. The germline gives CDR1 SGHTA, CDR2 FQGNSA. The CDR3 DNA, read in part, is TGTGCCAGCAGCTTAGCACAGGGTTCCGGAAACACC. The encoded protein is CASSLAQGSGNT. The entire CDR3 reads CASSLAQGSGNTIYF. Based on the CDR3 plus reference TRBV7-2 and TRBJ1-3, the full variable domain is GAGVSQSPSNKVTEKGKDVELRCDPISGHTALYWYRQSLGQGLEFLIYFQGNSAPDKSGLPSDRFSAERTGGSVSTLTIQRTQQEDSAVYLCASSLAQGSGNTIYFGEGSWLTVV.

Points on this clone: The read falls 3 residues short of the CDR3 end, and the missing part is taken from the germline J gene. The chain recombines TRBV7-3 with TRBJ2-1, with TRBD2 matching over 10 bases. Per germline, CDR1 SGHTA and CDR2 FQGTGA. J lost 5 bases, V lost 5 bases, and 6 bases had no gene match. The length of the CDR3 is 15 residues. The CDR3 bases that were read are TGTGCCAGCAGCCCAGCTAGCGGGGGTGACAATGAG. Translation gives CASSPASGGDNE. From start to end, the CDR3 is CASSPASGGDNEQFF.

Worth noting for this clone: Coverage ceases 3 residues before the CDR3 finishes, and the germline J gene fills in the end. The V and J genes are TRBV30 and TRBJ1-5; a weak D match, TRBD1 (5 bases). V lost 1 base, J lost 0 bases, and 10 bases lay in between. The germline V gene encodes CDR1 GTSNPN and CDR2 SVGIG (reference sequence). There are 15 residues in the CDR3. The CDR3 bases that were read are TGTGCCTGGAGTGAGGACAATTATAGCAATCAGCCC. This sequence encodes CAWSEDNYSNQP. The complete CDR3 reads CAWSEDNYSNQPQHF.

Worth noting for this clone: The read ends 3 residues early relative to the CDR3; the germline J gene fills the gap. This chain links TRBV20-1 with TRBJ2-2, with TRBD2 matching over 9 bases. This CDR3 is 16 amino acids long. CDR1 and CDR2 from the germline V gene are DFQATT and SNEGSKA (reference sequence). Germline trimming cut 0 bases from V and 6 bases from J; bases unmatched to any gene: 8. The CDR3 DNA, read in part, is TGCAGTGCTAGAGATCCGGTAGCGGGGGTAGCCGGGGAG. Translating gives CSARDPVAGVAGE. The full CDR3 protein reads CSARDPVAGVAGELFF.

As for this clone: The CDR3 end is not reached by the read, which stops 3 residues before it; the germline J gene fills it in. The V call is TRBV30, the J call TRBJ2-4, with 8 nucleotides matching TRBD1. Germline CDR1 and CDR2: GTSNPN and SVGIG (reference sequence). The CDR3 is 14 amino acids. CDR3: CACRGVDRGYGQYF. The sequenced CDR3 bases are TGTGCCTGCCGCGGCGTAGACAGGGGCTATGGT.

In regard to this clone: The read ends 3 residues before the CDR3 terminus; that terminus is restored from the germline J gene. V and J are TRBV5-1 and TRBJ2-1; D possibly corresponds to TRBD1 (5 bases). There are 16 residues in the CDR3. Trimming shortened V by 4 bases and J by 0 bases, and 14 bases separated the two germline ends. Germline CDR1 and CDR2: SGHRS and YFSETQ. The CDR3 here is CASSPLTGPSYNEQFF. The part of the CDR3 DNA that was read is TGCGCCAGCAGCCCCCTTACAGGTCCCTCCTACAATGAG.

As concerns this clone: The CDR3 extends 3 residues past the end of the read, so its final part is completed from the germline J gene. The V call is TRBV10-1, the J call TRBJ1-4; D not resolved. The CDR3 consists of 16 residues. Trimming removed 0 bases from V and 4 bases from J, with 12 bases in between. The germline gives CDR1 WNHNN, CDR2 SYGVQD (reference sequence). The sequenced CDR3 bases are TGCGCCAGCAGTGAGTCAGGGATCAGCGGTAATGAAAAA. Translated, it gives CASSESGISGNEK. The full-length CDR3 reads as CASSESGISGNEKLFF.

On this clone itself: The sequence runs out 3 residues before the end of the CDR3; the remainder is reconstructed from the germline J gene. The rearrangement uses TRBV5-1 and TRBJ2-1; 10 nucleotides line up with TRBD1. V trimming: 0 bases; J trimming: 4 bases; junction bases outside the gene matches: 4. CDR3 length: 16 amino acids. CDR1 is SGHRS and CDR2 is YFSETQ in the germline V gene. Incomplete CDR3 DNA: TGCGCCAGCAGCTTGGCCGGGACAGGGGTTTACAATGAG. Residues: CASSLAGTGVYNE. The CDR3 in its entirety is CASSLAGTGVYNEQFF. The whole variable domain, filled in from reference TRBV5-1 and TRBJ2-1, reads KAGVTQTPRYLIKTRGQQVTLSCSPISGHRSVSWYQQTPGQGLQFLFEYFSETQRNKGNFPGRFSGRQFSNSRSEMNVSTLELGDSALYLCASSLAGTGVYNEQFFGPGTRLTVL.

Note on this clone: The CDR3 end falls 3 residues outside the read, so it is completed with the germline J gene. This chain links TRBV18 with TRBJ2-7, with TRBD1 identical over 7 bases. The ends lost 3 bases at V and 5 bases at J; junction bases unmatched: 7. The CDR3 totals 14 residues. The germline gives CDR1 KGHSH, CDR2 LQKENI. The DNA read from the CDR3 is TGTGCCAGCTCACCGAGGGACAGTCTCGACGAG. Amino acids: CASSPRDSLDE. The full CDR3 protein is CASSPRDSLDEQYF.

The CDR3 protein is CASSLPSNTEAFF. CDR3 DNA (partial): TGTGCCAGCAGCCTACCATCAAACACTGAA. The chain joins TRBV13 to TRBJ1-1; D is unresolved. From the germline J gene comes the end of the CDR3, since the read stops 3 residues before it. The CDR3 contains 13 residues. Germline CDR1 PRHDT, CDR2 FYEKMQ (reference sequence). With 5 bases removed from V and 2 bases from J, the gap between germline ends came to 9 bases.

As for this clone: With the read ending 3 residues before the CDR3 end, the germline J gene is used to fill in that end. V usage is TRBV20-1 and J usage is TRBJ2-5; 13 bases are a match to TRBD2. The CDR3 has 15 amino acids. V lost 1 base to trimming and J lost 7 bases; unmatched junction nucleotides: 6. From germline, CDR1 is DFQATT and CDR2 SNEGSKA (reference sequence). The CDR3 bases that were read are TGCAGTGCTAGAGTTACTAGCGGGGGGGCAGCGACC. Its translation is CSARVTSGGAAT. Given in full, the CDR3 is CSARVTSGGAATQYF.

About this clone itself: The read terminates 3 residues before the CDR3 end, so the remaining end is supplied by the germline J gene. The chain joins TRBV20-1 to TRBJ1-6; TRBD1 aligns across 7 bases. V dropped 6 bases and J dropped 5; count of bases not matched to a gene: 10. Looked up from germline, CDR1 is DFQATT and CDR2 is SNEGSKA (reference sequence). CDR3 size: 15 residues. CDR3 sequence reads: CSAPERGPDNSPLHF. The sequenced CDR3 bases are TGCAGTGCCCCCGAGAGGGGGCCCGATAATTCACCC.

CDR3 in amino acids: CASSSLREDFEQYF. The CDR3 bases that were read are TGTGCCAGCAGCTCCCTCCGGGAGGACTTCGAG. V and J are TRBV13 and TRBJ2-7; 7 bases line up with TRBD2. From the germline J gene comes the end of the CDR3, since the read stops 3 residues before it. The CDR3 extends over 14 amino acids. Per the germline V gene, CDR1 is PRHDT and CDR2 is FYEKMQ (reference sequence). Losses at the gene ends were 4 bases for V and 6 bases for J; bases not matched to a gene: 9.

With respect to this clone: From the germline J gene comes the end of the CDR3, since the read stops 3 residues before it. The V and J genes are TRBV5-1 and TRBJ2-3, with unresolved D. With 4 bases removed from V and 0 bases from J, the gap between germline ends came to 9 bases. The CDR3 is 14 amino acids. Germline loops: CDR1 SGHRS, CDR2 YFSETQ. The DNA read from the CDR3 is TGCGCCAGCAGCCCCACGACAAGCACAGATACG. Its translation is CASSPTTSTDT. The CDR3 in full is CASSPTTSTDTQYF.

With respect to this clone: Read sequence stops 3 residues before the CDR3 end, and the germline J gene provides the missing end. This sequence joins TRBV19 and TRBJ1-2; D may be TRBD1 (5 bases). Trimming cost V 5 bases and J 4 bases, with 11 bases left between them. The CDR3 sequence is 13 residues long. Germline V CDR1 and CDR2: LNHDA, SQIVND (reference sequence). The CDR3 spells CASSSRGFYGYTF. The CDR3 bases that were read are TGTGCCAGTAGTTCAAGGGGCTTCTATGGC.

Notes on this clone: The read finishes 3 residues shy of the CDR3 end, and the germline J gene is used to complete it. Additional DNA sequences in this sample encode the identical CDR3. The V gene is TRBV19, the J gene TRBJ1-3, with a tentative D call TRBD1 (5 bases). CDR1 and CDR2 from the germline V gene are LNHDA and SQIVND (reference sequence). CDR3 length: 14 residues. V lost 4 bases, J lost 2 bases, and 9 bases lay in between. CDR3: CASSTGLTGNTIYF. CDR3 bases read: TGTGCCAGTAGTACAGGGCTAACTGGAAACACC.

Regarding this clone: Read sequence stops 3 residues before the CDR3 end, and the germline J gene provides the missing end. The chain joins TRBV29-1 to TRBJ1-4; 7 bases fit TRBD1. Germline CDR1 and CDR2: SQVTM and ANQGSEA. The CDR3 consists of 18 residues. The CDR3 here is CSALVTGTVPRGANVLFF. Partial CDR3 DNA: TGCAGCGCTTTGGTAACCGGGACAGTCCCGCGGGGGGCCAACGTA. Using reference TRBV29-1 and TRBJ1-4 for the parts outside the CDR3, the full variable domain is SAVISQKPSRDICQRGTSLTIQCQVDSQVTMMFWYRQQPGQSLTLIATANQGSEATYESGFVIDKFPISRPNLTFSTLTVSNMSPEDSSIYLCSALVTGTVPRGANVLFFGSGTQLSVL.